This T cell receptor beta chain originates from a study of CD8+ T cells in alopecia areata. Per germline, CDR1 MNHEY and CDR2 SMNVEV (reference sequence). With 4 bases clipped from V and 0 bases from J, the junction kept 9 bases outside the gene matches. The CDR3 runs 18 residues. It was from alopecia areata patients that lesional scalp punch biopsies and peripheral blood were collected. CD4+ and CD8+ T cells were sorted from PBMCs. cDNA serving as the sequencing template came from extracted, reverse transcribed RNA. Assay used: immunoSEQ multiplex PCR; TCRdb lists only in-frame clones, some missing. The sample yields 120,000 to 150,000 clones, over 80% seen once.

The chain uses TRBV27 and TRBJ2-1, with 10 positions matching TRBD2. Sample: CD8+ T cells sorted from blood, taken at week 0. The source is a human donor with alopecia areata. For the CDR3, the DNA is TGTGCCAGCAGTTCCCTAGCGGGAGCGGCAAGCTCCTACAATGAGCAGTTCTTC. It codes for CASSSLAGAASSYNEQFF.